What follows is one T cell receptor (beta chain) and its context. One end of the junction does not line up with germline, which may come from a read error. The data originate from a study of T-cell reconstitution after alpha-beta-depleted transplantation in children. Per the germline V gene, CDR1 is DFQATT and CDR2 is SNEGSKA (reference sequence). This CDR3 region has 13 residues. The TCRbeta library incorporated unique molecular identifiers. From the PCR reads, TCRdb called clonotypes with MiXCR, one entry per CDR3 protein. The repertoire holds about 270,000 distinct CDR3 sequences, around 9.6% seen once, with roughly a tenth in the top ten.

The V gene is TRBV20-1, the J gene TRBJ1-5; possibly TRBD1 for D (6 bases). This specimen consisted of PBMCs from the stem cell graft donor, obtained from the stem cell graft. The TCR originated in a human donor who donated a stem cell graft to a child with SCID. The CDR3: CSAITGFGQPKHF. The CDR3 nucleotides are TGCAGTGCGATAACAGGGTTCGGACAGCCCAAGCATTTT.